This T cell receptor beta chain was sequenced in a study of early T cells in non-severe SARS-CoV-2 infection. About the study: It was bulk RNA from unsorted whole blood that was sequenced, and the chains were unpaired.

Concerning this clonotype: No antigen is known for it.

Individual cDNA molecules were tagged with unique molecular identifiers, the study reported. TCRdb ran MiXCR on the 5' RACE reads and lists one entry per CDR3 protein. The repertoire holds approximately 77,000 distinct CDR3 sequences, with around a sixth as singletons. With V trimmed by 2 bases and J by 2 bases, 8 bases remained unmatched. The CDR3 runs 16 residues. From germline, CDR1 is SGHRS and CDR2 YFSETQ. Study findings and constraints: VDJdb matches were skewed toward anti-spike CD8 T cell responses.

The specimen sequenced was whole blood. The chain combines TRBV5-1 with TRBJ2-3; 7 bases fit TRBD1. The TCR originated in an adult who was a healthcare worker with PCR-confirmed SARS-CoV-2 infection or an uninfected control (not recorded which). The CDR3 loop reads CASSFGTALNTDTQYF. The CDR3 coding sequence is TGCGCCAGCAGCTTTGGGACAGCCCTTAACACAGATACGCAGTATTTT.